This is a list of T cell receptor beta chains from one sample in a study of beta chain features in type 1 diabetes. Profiled with immunoSEQ multiplex PCR; TCRdb holds only in-frame clones, not every one. The profile shows roughly 400,000 clones, 8.5% to 10% of them singletons. Sequencing used central memory CD4+ T cells from blood. Source of these receptors: a man aged 25-40 years with type 1 diabetes. Each CDR3 is given with its conserved first and last residue. Each record gives: V gene, CDR3 length, D gene, J gene, clone size, CDR3 DNA, CDR3 protein. D genes are given only for firm matches. The listing skips clone size in some rows; elsewhere it reads once, few, many or a size class.

v_call: TRBV7-2
cdr3_length: 12
d_call: TRBD2
j_call: TRBJ2-4
clone_size: NA
cdr3_nt: TGTGCCAGCACCCTCGGGGGGAACATTCAGTACTTC
cdr3_aa: CASTLGGNIQYF

v_call: TRBV30
cdr3_length: 15
d_call: NA
j_call: TRBJ2-7
clone_size: few
cdr3_nt: TGTGCCTGGAGTCCCCGGGGTAGCGGCTCCTACGAGCAGTACTTC
cdr3_aa: CAWSPRGSGSYEQYF

v_call: TRBV28
cdr3_length: 13
d_call: NA
j_call: TRBJ2-3
clone_size: NA
cdr3_nt: TGTGCCAGCACCTTACTCACCACAGATACGCAGTATTTT
cdr3_aa: CASTLLTTDTQYF

v_call: TRBV6-6
cdr3_length: 15
d_call: TRBD1
j_call: TRBJ1-4
clone_size: NA
cdr3_nt: TGTGCCAGCAGTTACCCGGGACAGCATAATGAAAAACTGTTTTTT
cdr3_aa: CASSYPGQHNEKLFF

v_call: TRBV7-2
cdr3_length: 11
d_call: NA
j_call: TRBJ2-4
clone_size: NA
cdr3_nt: TGTGCCAGCAGCTTGAAGGACTTTCAGTACTTC
cdr3_aa: CASSLKDFQYF

v_call: TRBV7-6
cdr3_length: 18
d_call: NA
j_call: TRBJ1-3
clone_size: few
cdr3_nt: TGTGCCAGCAGCTTAGCCGGGGGGACGGGGTCTTCTGGAAACACCATATATTTT
cdr3_aa: CASSLAGGTGSSGNTIYF

v_call: TRBV5-4
cdr3_length: 17
d_call: TRBD1
j_call: TRBJ1-3
clone_size: NA
cdr3_nt: TGCGCCAGCAGCCAAGACGGAGCAGGGGGCTCTGGAAACACCATATATTTT
cdr3_aa: CASSQDGAGGSGNTIYF

v_call: TRBV4-1
cdr3_length: 15
d_call: TRBD2
j_call: TRBJ2-7
clone_size: NA
cdr3_nt: TGCGCCAGCAGCCAAGAAGCCGGGGGACTACGAGGGCAGTACTTC
cdr3_aa: CASSQEAGGLRGQYF

v_call: TRBV4-2
cdr3_length: 13
d_call: NA
j_call: TRBJ2-3
clone_size: few
cdr3_nt: TGTGCCAGCAGCCAAGAATCCGCGGATACGCAGTATTTT
cdr3_aa: CASSQESADTQYF

v_call: TRBV6-5
cdr3_length: 13
d_call: NA
j_call: TRBJ2-3
clone_size: few
cdr3_nt: TGTGCCAGCAGGACAGAAAGCACAGATACGCAGTATTTT
cdr3_aa: CASRTESTDTQYF

v_call: TRBV7-8
cdr3_length: 14
d_call: NA
j_call: TRBJ1-2
clone_size: NA
cdr3_nt: TGTGCCAGCAGCTTAGGACACAGGGAGGGTGGCTACACCTTC
cdr3_aa: CASSLGHREGGYTF

v_call: TRBV25-1
cdr3_length: 13
d_call: TRBD1
j_call: TRBJ2-7
clone_size: many
cdr3_nt: TGTGCCAGCCGCAGGACAGGGAGCTACGAGCAGTACTTC
cdr3_aa: CASRRTGSYEQYF

v_call: TRBV29-1
cdr3_length: 12
d_call: NA
j_call: TRBJ1-2
clone_size: few
cdr3_nt: TGCAGCGTTGGTGGGCGTCTCTATGGCTACACCTTC
cdr3_aa: CSVGGRLYGYTF

v_call: TRBV7-9
cdr3_length: 16
d_call: NA
j_call: TRBJ2-3
clone_size: few
cdr3_nt: TGCGCCAGCAGCGGCACGAGGAGGGGCAAGACAGATACGCAGTATTTT
cdr3_aa: CASSGTRRGKTDTQYF

v_call: TRBV5-1
cdr3_length: 13
d_call: NA
j_call: TRBJ2-3
clone_size: few
cdr3_nt: TGCGCCAGCAGCTTCGGAGCCACAGATACGCAGTATTTT
cdr3_aa: CASSFGATDTQYF

v_call: TRBV7-4
cdr3_length: 12
d_call: NA
j_call: TRBJ2-3
clone_size: NA
cdr3_nt: TGTGCCAGCACCTCCCTGGCAGATACGCAGTATTTT
cdr3_aa: CASTSLADTQYF

v_call: TRBV18
cdr3_length: 13
d_call: TRBD1
j_call: TRBJ1-1
clone_size: NA
cdr3_nt: TGTGCCAGCTCACCCGACAGGGAAAGTGAAGCTTTCTTT
cdr3_aa: CASSPDRESEAFF

v_call: TRBV28
cdr3_length: 11
d_call: TRBD2
j_call: TRBJ2-1
clone_size: NA
cdr3_nt: TGTGCCAGCAGTTCTAGCGGGAGGCCGTTCTTC
cdr3_aa: CASSSSGRPFF

v_call: TRBV7-8
cdr3_length: 14
d_call: NA
j_call: TRBJ2-3
clone_size: NA
cdr3_nt: TGTGCCAGCAGCTTAGATGCCCGAGCCGATACGCAGTATTTT
cdr3_aa: CASSLDARADTQYF

v_call: TRBV28
cdr3_length: 15
d_call: TRBD2
j_call: TRBJ2-1
clone_size: few
cdr3_nt: TGTGCTGCACACCAAGCGGGAGGGGTCTACAATGAGCAGTTCTTC
cdr3_aa: CAAHQAGGVYNEQFF

v_call: TRBV7-9
cdr3_length: 13
d_call: NA
j_call: TRBJ2-5
clone_size: NA
cdr3_nt: TGTGCCAGCAACACAATCGGGGCCTGGACCCAGTACTTC
cdr3_aa: CASNTIGAWTQYF

v_call: TRBV15
cdr3_length: 16
d_call: NA
j_call: TRBJ1-4
clone_size: few
cdr3_nt: TGTGCCACCAGCAGAGATGGTGGCGCAACTAATGAAAAACTGTTTTTT
cdr3_aa: CATSRDGGATNEKLFF

v_call: TRBV19
cdr3_length: 13
d_call: NA
j_call: TRBJ1-1
clone_size: NA
cdr3_nt: TGTGCCAGTAGTTCAGCAAGGGACACTGAAGCTTTCTTT
cdr3_aa: CASSSARDTEAFF

v_call: TRBV11-3
cdr3_length: 12
d_call: NA
j_call: TRBJ2-5
clone_size: few
cdr3_nt: TGTGCCAGCAGCTTAGTGCAGGAGACCCAGTACTTC
cdr3_aa: CASSLVQETQYF

v_call: TRBV7-9
cdr3_length: 16
d_call: NA
j_call: TRBJ1-3
clone_size: few
cdr3_nt: TGTGCCAGCAGCTTCAGGGCAGATCCATCTGGAAACACCATATATTTT
cdr3_aa: CASSFRADPSGNTIYF

v_call: TRBV13
cdr3_length: 15
d_call: NA
j_call: TRBJ1-2
clone_size: many
cdr3_nt: TGTGCCAGCAGCTTAGGGACACAGTCGTACTATGGCTACACCTTC
cdr3_aa: CASSLGTQSYYGYTF

v_call: TRBV28
cdr3_length: 13
d_call: NA
j_call: TRBJ2-5
clone_size: few
cdr3_nt: TGTGCCAGCAGTTTAATCCAGCAAGAGACCCAGTACTTC
cdr3_aa: CASSLIQQETQYF

v_call: TRBV7-9
cdr3_length: 15
d_call: TRBD1
j_call: TRBJ2-2
clone_size: NA
cdr3_nt: TGTGCCAGAGCCTTCGGGACAGGGGACACCGGGGAGCTGTTTTTT
cdr3_aa: CARAFGTGDTGELFF

v_call: TRBV5-1
cdr3_length: 16
d_call: NA
j_call: TRBJ2-2
clone_size: few
cdr3_nt: TGCGCCAGCAGCTTGTCCCCAGGGGTTCAGTCCGGGGAGCTGTTTTTT
cdr3_aa: CASSLSPGVQSGELFF

v_call: TRBV18
cdr3_length: 13
d_call: NA
j_call: TRBJ2-7
clone_size: few
cdr3_nt: TGTGCCAGCTCAATGAGCGACTCCTACGAGCAGTACTTC
cdr3_aa: CASSMSDSYEQYF

v_call: TRBV29-1
cdr3_length: 13
d_call: NA
j_call: TRBJ2-2
clone_size: NA
cdr3_nt: TGCAGCGTGGGGACTAACAGGGACGGGGAGCTGTTTTTT
cdr3_aa: CSVGTNRDGELFF

v_call: TRBV5-5
cdr3_length: 16
d_call: TRBD2
j_call: TRBJ2-7
clone_size: few
cdr3_nt: TGTGCCAGCAGCTCCATCTTGGGACTAGCGACCCACGAGCAGTACTTC
cdr3_aa: CASSSILGLATHEQYF

v_call: TRBV5-4
cdr3_length: 15
d_call: NA
j_call: TRBJ2-4
clone_size: many
cdr3_nt: TGTGCCAGCAGCTTGGGGGGCCTAGCCAAAAACATTCAGTACTTC
cdr3_aa: CASSLGGLAKNIQYF

v_call: TRBV5-1
cdr3_length: 17
d_call: TRBD1
j_call: TRBJ2-7
clone_size: few
cdr3_nt: TGCGCCAGCAGCTTGGCCGGGACCGGGACAGGAACTTACGAGCAGTACTTC
cdr3_aa: CASSLAGTGTGTYEQYF

v_call: TRBV6-6
cdr3_length: 15
d_call: TRBD2
j_call: TRBJ2-7
clone_size: NA
cdr3_nt: TGTGCCAGCAGGATGTCGCCGGGACTAAACTACGAGCAGTACTTC
cdr3_aa: CASRMSPGLNYEQYF

v_call: TRBV28
cdr3_length: 15
d_call: NA
j_call: TRBJ2-4
clone_size: NA
cdr3_nt: TGTGCCAGCCAACTACGACAGATAGCCAAAAACATTCAGTACTTC
cdr3_aa: CASQLRQIAKNIQYF

v_call: TRBV5-4
cdr3_length: 15
d_call: NA
j_call: TRBJ1-5
clone_size: NA
cdr3_nt: TGTGCCAGCAGCTTAGGGTTAAGCGTCGGGCAGCCCCAGCATTTT
cdr3_aa: CASSLGLSVGQPQHF

v_call: TRBV5-6
cdr3_length: 12
d_call: NA
j_call: TRBJ2-5
clone_size: NA
cdr3_nt: TGTGCCAGCAGCTCGTCACCCGAGACCCAGTACTTC
cdr3_aa: CASSSSPETQYF

v_call: TRBV2
cdr3_length: 14
d_call: NA
j_call: TRBJ2-1
clone_size: few
cdr3_nt: TGTGCCAGCAGGGCCCAAGGATCCTACAATGAGCAGTTCTTC
cdr3_aa: CASRAQGSYNEQFF

v_call: TRBV6-5
cdr3_length: 14
d_call: NA
j_call: TRBJ1-5
clone_size: few
cdr3_nt: TGTGCCAGCAAAGGAGTGGGGGGAAATCAGCCCCAGCATTTT
cdr3_aa: CASKGVGGNQPQHF

v_call: TRBV6-6
cdr3_length: 14
d_call: TRBD1
j_call: TRBJ1-1
clone_size: few
cdr3_nt: TGTGCCAGCAGTCCACCGACAGGGGGGACTGAAGCTTTCTTT
cdr3_aa: CASSPPTGGTEAFF

v_call: TRBV5-1
cdr3_length: 17
d_call: NA
j_call: TRBJ1-2
clone_size: NA
cdr3_nt: TGCGCCAGCAGCTTTAGAATAGCCCGAAACTACTACTATGGCTACACCTTC
cdr3_aa: CASSFRIARNYYYGYTF

v_call: TRBV18
cdr3_length: 16
d_call: NA
j_call: TRBJ2-1
clone_size: many
cdr3_nt: TGTGCCAGCTCACCTTCTCTGTTAACAGGAAGCAATGAGCAGTTCTTC
cdr3_aa: CASSPSLLTGSNEQFF

v_call: TRBV7-3
cdr3_length: 13
d_call: TRBD1
j_call: TRBJ1-6
clone_size: few
cdr3_nt: TGTGCCAGCAGCAGGGGGCTCGGTTCACCCCTCCACTTT
cdr3_aa: CASSRGLGSPLHF

v_call: TRBV7-2
cdr3_length: 13
d_call: NA
j_call: TRBJ1-1
clone_size: few
cdr3_nt: TGTGCCAGCAGCTTAGAACTGAACACTGAAGCTTTCTTT
cdr3_aa: CASSLELNTEAFF

v_call: TRBV11-2
cdr3_length: 15
d_call: TRBD2
j_call: TRBJ2-4
clone_size: many
cdr3_nt: TGTGCCAGCAGCTTAGATGGGGCGGGAGCCGACATTCAGTACTTC
cdr3_aa: CASSLDGAGADIQYF

v_call: TRBV2
cdr3_length: 12
d_call: NA
j_call: TRBJ2-7
clone_size: few
cdr3_nt: TGTGCCAGCAGGGGGGACATTTACGAGCAGTACTTC
cdr3_aa: CASRGDIYEQYF

v_call: TRBV5-4
cdr3_length: 15
d_call: NA
j_call: TRBJ2-5
clone_size: NA
cdr3_nt: TGCGCCAGCAGCCAAGATCTTCGGGTTAGAGAGACCCAGTACTTC
cdr3_aa: CASSQDLRVRETQYF